These 9 T cell receptor beta chains came from one sample sequenced in a study of T cell responses to AZD1222 COVID-19 vaccine. Method: immunoSEQ multiplex PCR; TCRdb's copy keeps in-frame clones and lacks some. Here the sample spans some 130,000 clones, nearly 95% being singletons. The sequencing here drew on peripheral blood, taken on day 0 of AZD1222 vaccination. The receptors stem from an adult in good health.

The chain has TRBV5-6 and TRBJ2-7; the match to TRBD2 covers 9 bases. After removal of 4 bases from V and 1 base from J, the junction contained 9 bases not matched to a gene. The CDR3 runs to 16 residues. The germline V gene has CDR1 SGHDT and CDR2 YYEEEE. The CDR3 coding sequence is TGTGCCAGCAGCGGATATACTAGCGGGCATTCCTACGAGCAGTACTTC. Translating it yields CASSGYTSGHSYEQYF. Filled out from reference TRBV5-6 and TRBJ2-7, the complete variable domain reads DAGVTQSPTHLIKTRGQQVTLRCSPKSGHDTVSWYQQALGQGPQFIFQYYEEEERQRGNFPDRFSGHQFPNYSSELNVNALLLGDSALYLCASSGYTSGHSYEQYFGPGTRLTVT.

The chain is built from TRBV2 and TRBJ2-1; TRBD2 is a possible D gene (5 bases). Trimming took off 2 bases at V and 5 bases at J, with 13 bases between the two ends. CDR1 is SNHLY, CDR2 FYNNEI, per germline. This CDR3 is 15 amino acids long. The DNA for the CDR3 is TGTGCCAGCAGTGAAAGTCCGGCCGGGGACAATGAGCAGTTCTTC. Translating gives CASSESPAGDNEQFF.

This chain joins TRBV27 and TRBJ2-1, with a weak D call TRBD2 (6 bases). Trimming took 5 bases from V and 8 from J, leaving 16 bases between them. Germline loops: CDR1 MNHEY, CDR2 SMNVEV (reference sequence). The CDR3 covers 14 residues. CDR3 in amino acids: CASSPSPLAYEQFF. The CDR3 DNA follows: TGTGCCAGCAGTCCCTCCCCCCTAGCGTATGAGCAGTTCTTC.

This chain connects TRBV29-1 to TRBJ1-1; maybe TRBD1 (5 bases). The CDR3 runs 12 residues. Trimming stripped 7 bases from V and 0 bases from J, with 9 bases between. CDR1 is SQVTM, CDR2 ANQGSEA, per germline. CDR3 coding DNA: TGCAGCGCCGGGGACGTGAACACTGAAGCTTTCTTT. Its translation: CSAGDVNTEAFF. The whole variable domain, filled in from reference TRBV29-1 and TRBJ1-1, reads SAVISQKPSRDICQRGTSLTIQCQVDSQVTMMFWYRQQPGQSLTLIATANQGSEATYESGFVIDKFPISRPNLTFSTLTVSNMSPEDSSIYLCSAGDVNTEAFFGQGTRLTVV.

The V call is TRBV7-3, the J call TRBJ1-5, with no clear D. The CDR3 has 18 residues. Germline-derived CDR1 and CDR2 are SGHTA and FQGTGA. V lost 0 bases and J 5 bases, leaving 20 bases between the germline ends. This CDR3 reads CASSLTVSLWRCDQPQHF. In DNA, the CDR3 is TGTGCCAGCAGCTTAACCGTTAGTCTTTGGAGGTGCGATCAGCCCCAGCATTTT.

The rearrangement links TRBV18 to TRBJ2-7, with a possible D match to TRBD1 (6 bases). Germline CDR1 KGHSH, CDR2 LQKENI. CDR3 length equals 17 residues. Trimming pared 2 bases from V and 3 bases from J, leaving 20 bases between. The CDR3 spells CASSPGSPGQTIYEQYF. The CDR3 bases are TGTGCCAGCTCACCAGGGTCTCCGGGACAAACGATCTACGAGCAGTACTTC.

The V call is TRBV7-9, the J call TRBJ2-4; 9 bases map to TRBD1. In germline, CDR1 is SEHNR, CDR2 FQNEAQ (reference sequence). Unmatched junction bases numbered 4, after V lost 1 base and J lost 3 bases. The CDR3 runs to 16 residues. The CDR3 DNA is TGTGCCAGCAGCTTAGACAGGGGGCAAGTCAAAAACATTCAGTACTTC. This codes for CASSLDRGQVKNIQYF.

This chain connects TRBV5-1 to TRBJ2-2; D possibly corresponds to TRBD2 (6 bases). The CDR3 contains 16 residues. Germline-derived CDR1 and CDR2 are SGHRS and YFSETQ. V was clipped by 1 base and J by 6 bases, with 16 bases between them. CDR3 bases: TGCGCCAGCAGCTTGTTAAATATCGGGGGTTCCGGGGAGCTGTTTTTT. Translating it yields CASSLLNIGGSGELFF.

The chain links TRBV3-1 (or the pseudogene TRBV3-2) to TRBJ2-7; possible D gene TRBD1, 5 bases. V lost 0 bases to trimming and J lost 4 bases, with 16 bases between them. Germline assignment: CDR1 LGHDT and CDR2 YNNKEL (reference sequence). The CDR3 is 16 residues long. CDR3 nucleotide sequence: TGTGCCAGCAGCCAAGATTTTGGGGCAGGGTGGTACGAGCAGTACTTC. Protein product: CASSQDFGAGWYEQYF.